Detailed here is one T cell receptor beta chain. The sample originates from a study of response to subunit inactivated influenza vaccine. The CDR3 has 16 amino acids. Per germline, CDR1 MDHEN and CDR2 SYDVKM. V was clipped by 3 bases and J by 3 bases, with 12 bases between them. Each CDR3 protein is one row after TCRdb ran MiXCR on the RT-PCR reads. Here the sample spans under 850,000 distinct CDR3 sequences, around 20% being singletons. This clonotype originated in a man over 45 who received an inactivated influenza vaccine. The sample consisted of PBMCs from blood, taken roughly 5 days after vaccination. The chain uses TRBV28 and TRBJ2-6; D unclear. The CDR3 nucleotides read TGTGCCAGCAGTTTCACGGGTCAAGGTGGGGCCAACGTCCTGACTTTC. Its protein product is CASSFTGQGGANVLTF.